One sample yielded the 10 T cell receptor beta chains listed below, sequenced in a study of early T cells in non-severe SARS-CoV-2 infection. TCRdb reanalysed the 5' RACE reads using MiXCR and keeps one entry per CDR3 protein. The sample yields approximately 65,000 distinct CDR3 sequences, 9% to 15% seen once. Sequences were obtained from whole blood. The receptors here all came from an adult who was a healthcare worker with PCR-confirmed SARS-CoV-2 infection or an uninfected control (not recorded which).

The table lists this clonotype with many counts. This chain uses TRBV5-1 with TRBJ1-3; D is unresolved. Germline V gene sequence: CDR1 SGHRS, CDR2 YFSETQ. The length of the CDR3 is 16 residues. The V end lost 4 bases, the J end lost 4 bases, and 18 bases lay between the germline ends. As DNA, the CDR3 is TGCGCCAGCAGCGGTAGTGGACCTCTGGGAGGAAACACCATATATTTT. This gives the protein CASSGSGPLGGNTIYF.

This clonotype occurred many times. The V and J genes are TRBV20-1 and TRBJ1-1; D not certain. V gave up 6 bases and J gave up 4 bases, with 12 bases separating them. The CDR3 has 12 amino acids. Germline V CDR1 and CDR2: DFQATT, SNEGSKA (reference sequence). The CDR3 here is CSATLYTTEAFF. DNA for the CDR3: TGCAGTGCCACCCTGTACACCACTGAAGCTTTCTTT.

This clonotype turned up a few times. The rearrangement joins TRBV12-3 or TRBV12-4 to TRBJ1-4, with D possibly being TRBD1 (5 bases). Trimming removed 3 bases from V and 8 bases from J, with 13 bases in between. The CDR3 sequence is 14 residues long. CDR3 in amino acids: CASSFVPGREKLFF. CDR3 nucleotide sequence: TGTGCCAGCAGTTTCGTCCCGGGACGGGAAAAACTGTTTTTT.

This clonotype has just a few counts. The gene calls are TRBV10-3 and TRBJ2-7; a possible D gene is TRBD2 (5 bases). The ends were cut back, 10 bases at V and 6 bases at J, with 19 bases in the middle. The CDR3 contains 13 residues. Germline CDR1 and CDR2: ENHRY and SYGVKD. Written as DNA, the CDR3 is TGTGCCACCGGGGAACTATACCTAGCCGAGCAGTACTTC. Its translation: CATGELYLAEQYF.

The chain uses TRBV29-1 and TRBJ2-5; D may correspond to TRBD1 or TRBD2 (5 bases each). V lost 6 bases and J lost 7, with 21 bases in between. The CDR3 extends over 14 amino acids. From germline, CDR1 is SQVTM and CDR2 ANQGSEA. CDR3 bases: TGCAGCGTCCCCCGGTCAGGGAGTTTGGGGACCCAGTACTTC. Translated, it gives CSVPRSGSLGTQYF.

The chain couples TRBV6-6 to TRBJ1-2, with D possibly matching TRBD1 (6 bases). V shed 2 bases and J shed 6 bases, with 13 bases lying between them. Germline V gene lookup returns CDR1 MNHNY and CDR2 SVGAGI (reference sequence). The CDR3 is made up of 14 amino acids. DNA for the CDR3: TGTGCCAGCAGTTACGGGGGCCCCATTGATGGCTACACCTTC. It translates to CASSYGGPIDGYTF.

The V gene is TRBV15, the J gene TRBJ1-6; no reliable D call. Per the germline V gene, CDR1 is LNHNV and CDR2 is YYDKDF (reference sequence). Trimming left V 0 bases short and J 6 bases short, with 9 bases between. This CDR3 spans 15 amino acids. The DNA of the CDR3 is TGTGCCACCAGCAGAGATTCGCCAGCTAATTCACCCCTCCACTTT. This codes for CATSRDSPANSPLHF. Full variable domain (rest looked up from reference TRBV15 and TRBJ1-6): DAMVIQNPRYQVTQFGKPVTLSCSQTLNHNVMYWYQQKSSQAPKLLFHYYDKDFNNEADTPDNFQSRRPNTSFCFLDIRSPGLGDTAMYLCATSRDSPANSPLHFGNGTRLTVT.

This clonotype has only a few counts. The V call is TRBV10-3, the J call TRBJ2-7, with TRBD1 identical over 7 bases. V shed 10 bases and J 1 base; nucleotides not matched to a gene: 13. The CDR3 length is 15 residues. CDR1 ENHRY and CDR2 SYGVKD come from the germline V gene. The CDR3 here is CATIPHRDSSYEQYF. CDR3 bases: TGTGCCACCATCCCCCACCGGGACAGTTCCTACGAGCAGTACTTC.

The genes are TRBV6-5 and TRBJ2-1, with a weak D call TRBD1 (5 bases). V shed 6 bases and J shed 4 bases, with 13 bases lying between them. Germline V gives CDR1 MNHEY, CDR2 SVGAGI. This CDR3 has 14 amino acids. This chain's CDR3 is CASSPLTAYNEQFF. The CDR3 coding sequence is TGTGCCAGCAGCCCCCTGACAGCTTACAATGAGCAGTTCTTC.

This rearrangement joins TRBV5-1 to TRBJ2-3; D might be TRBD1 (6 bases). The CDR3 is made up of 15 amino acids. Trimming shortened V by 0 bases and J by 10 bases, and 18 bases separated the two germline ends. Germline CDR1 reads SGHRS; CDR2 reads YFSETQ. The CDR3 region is CASSLEGQGLRAQYF. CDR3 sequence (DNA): TGCGCCAGCAGCTTGGAAGGGCAGGGGCTGCGGGCGCAGTATTTT.